One and the same sample provided the 14 T cell receptor beta chains below, sequenced in a study of shared clonotypes between healthy human individuals. Sequencing was performed with immunoSEQ multiplex PCR; in TCRdb, only in-frame clones are kept and a portion is missing. The sample carries some 2.4 million clones, roughly 93% recorded once. Sequenced input: naive CD4+ T cells from PBMCs. Indicated subset: CD45RA+ positively selected. These receptors came from a man aged 18 to 29 in good health. Some clones in this sample may be carry-over from other donors' samples.

The chain links TRBV7-3 to TRBJ2-3; TRBD2 agrees at 7 bases. Trimming cost V 4 bases and J 1 base; bases outside gene matches: 5. Germline V CDR1 and CDR2: SGHTA, FQGTGA. The CDR3 is made up of 15 amino acids. CDR3 nucleotides: TGTGCCAGCAGCTCAGCTAGCGGAGGCACAGATACGCAGTATTTT. It translates to CASSSASGGTDTQYF.

V and J are TRBV11-2 and TRBJ2-7; 10 positions match TRBD2. The CDR3 covers 17 residues. The V and J ends lost 5 bases and 2 bases, in that order; junction bases with no gene match: 12. In germline, CDR1 is SGHAT, CDR2 FQNNGV. DNA of the CDR3: TGTGCCAGCAGCCTTCGGACTAGCGGAGGGGTTACCTACGAGCAGTACTTC. The encoded protein is CASSLRTSGGVTYEQYF.

The genes are TRBV18 and TRBJ2-3; D is perhaps TRBD1 (5 bases). CDR1 KGHSH and CDR2 LQKENI come from the germline V gene. V was pared by 3 bases and J by 6 bases, with 19 bases between. The CDR3 is 16 amino acids. CDR3 coding DNA: TGTGCCAGCTCACCGACGACAGAACTCATTACGGATACGCAGTATTTT. Its protein product is CASSPTTELITDTQYF.

This sequence joins TRBV5-1 and TRBJ1-2, with TRBD1 matching 7 bases. The germline V gene has CDR1 SGHRS and CDR2 YFSETQ. Trimming removed 2 bases from V and 5 bases from J; junction bases left unmatched: 3. CDR3 length: 13 residues. CDR3 sequence reads: CASSFGQEYGYTF. The CDR3 region has the DNA TGCGCCAGCAGCTTTGGACAGGAATATGGCTACACCTTC.

This chain uses TRBV10-3 with TRBJ2-7, with D possibly matching TRBD2 (5 bases). V lost 10 bases and J lost 4, with 20 bases in between. CDR3 length: 14 residues. Germline V gives CDR1 ENHRY, CDR2 SYGVKD. The CDR3 here is CATLPGVVGYEQYF. CDR3 DNA: TGTGCCACCCTCCCCGGGGTGGTGGGGTACGAGCAGTACTTC.

J is TRBJ1-1 and V is TRBV29-1, with TRBD1 as a possible D gene (6 bases). The CDR3 consists of 14 residues. CDR1 is SQVTM, CDR2 ANQGSEA, per germline. The V end was cut by 4 bases, the J end by 4 bases, with 16 bases between. The DNA for the CDR3 is TGCAGCGTTGTGAATTGGGGGCCCGGCACTGAAGCTTTCTTT. It encodes CSVVNWGPGTEAFF.

V and J are TRBV5-6 and TRBJ2-1; TRBD2 agrees at 7 bases. This CDR3 comprises 12 residues. Germline CDR1 and CDR2: SGHDT and YYEEEE. J lost 14 bases, V lost 1 base, and 6 bases had no gene match. The CDR3 loop reads CASSLTAGVKFF. DNA of the CDR3: TGTGCCAGCAGCTTGACGGCGGGAGTTAAGTTCTTC.

This chain uses TRBV28 with TRBJ2-2, with 10 positions matching TRBD2. CDR3 length equals 15 residues. J lost 4 bases, V lost 11 bases, and 10 bases had no gene match. Germline V gene lookup returns CDR1 MDHEN and CDR2 SYDVKM. The DNA for the CDR3 is TGTGCCTCGCTACAGCGGGAGGGCGTCACCGGGGAGCTGTTTTTT. Amino acid sequence: CASLQREGVTGELFF.

The rearrangement uses TRBV7-2 and TRBJ1-5; a weak D match, TRBD1 (5 bases). This CDR3 region has 14 residues. The germline V gene encodes CDR1 SGHTA and CDR2 FQGNSA. The germline V and J ends were trimmed by 5 bases and 7 bases, with 15 bases remaining between them. The CDR3 region is CASSLGATGQPQHF. DNA of the CDR3: TGTGCCAGCAGCCTCGGGGCGACTGGGCAGCCCCAGCATTTT.

This chain uses TRBV7-9 with TRBJ2-7; D not certain. Germline V gene sequence: CDR1 SEHNR, CDR2 FQNEAQ (reference sequence). The CDR3 length is 11 residues. V lost 2 bases to trimming and J lost 3 bases, with 2 bases between them. In DNA form, the CDR3 reads TGTGCCAGCAGCTTACTCTACGAGCAGTACTTC. This gives the protein CASSLLYEQYF.

The rearrangement joins TRBV10-3 to TRBJ1-1, with a weak D call TRBD1 (6 bases). From germline, CDR1 is ENHRY and CDR2 SYGVKD. Between the trimmed V and J ends, which lost 10 bases and 1 base, there was a span of 13 bases. This CDR3 has 13 amino acids. The CDR3 region is CATIGTPNTEAFF. CDR3 sequence (DNA): TGTGCCACCATTGGGACACCGAACACTGAAGCTTTCTTT.

This clone appeared once. This chain uses TRBV5-6 with TRBJ2-3, with D possibly matching TRBD2 (8 bases). CDR1 and CDR2 (germline): SGHDT, YYEEEE. Trimming pared 6 bases from V and 6 bases from J, leaving 29 bases between. The CDR3 spans 18 residues. The DNA of the CDR3 is TGTGCCAGCACCCGGACTAGCAGGGGGACCGGAGGGGTGGATACGCAGTATTTT. Translating it yields CASTRTSRGTGGVDTQYF.

As for this clone: Germline is not matched at one junction end, which may reflect a read error. The chain combines TRBV28 with TRBJ2-3; 12 bases align to TRBD2. The CDR3 covers 16 residues. Germline V gene sequence: CDR1 MDHEN, CDR2 SYDVKM. The CDR3 is CASSYLAGGFTNTQYF. The DNA of the CDR3 is TGTGCCAGCAGCTATCTAGCGGGGGGGTTCACAAATACGCAGTATTTT.

J is TRBJ2-2 and V is TRBV7-3; D is uncertain. Germline loops: CDR1 SGHTA, CDR2 FQGTGA. The ends were cut back, 1 base at V and 0 bases at J, with 9 bases in the middle. There are 16 residues in the CDR3. In nucleotides, the CDR3 is TGTGCCAGCAGCTTAAGGCCGGCGACGAACACCGGGGAGCTGTTTTTT. Translation gives CASSLRPATNTGELFF.